These 28 T cell receptor beta chains were sequenced from one sample in a study of tumor-infiltrating lymphocytes in localized non-small cell lung cancer. Sequencing was performed with immunoSEQ multiplex PCR; in TCRdb, only in-frame clones are kept and a portion is missing. The sample lists 11,000 to 15,000 clones; about four fifths were seen once. Sequenced material: lung tumor tissue. The receptors shown here come from a human donor with non-small cell lung cancer.

This chain links TRBV9 with TRBJ2-4, with D tentatively TRBD1 or TRBD2 (7 bases each). Looked up from germline, CDR1 is SGDLS and CDR2 is YYNGEE. The CDR3 covers 18 residues. The V and J ends lost 4 bases and 3 bases respectively, with 23 bases between them. The CDR3 nucleotides read TGTGCCAGCAGCTTCCACCCAGGGGGGGACACGGGCAAAAACATTCAGTACTTC. Protein: CASSFHPGGDTGKNIQYF.

This sequence joins TRBV19 and TRBJ1-4, with a possible D match to TRBD1 (6 bases). The CDR3 contains 14 residues. V lost 5 bases and J lost 6, with 13 bases in between. Germline V lookup: CDR1 LNHDA, CDR2 SQIVND (reference sequence). CDR3 sequence (DNA): TGTGCCAGTAGTCGAGGGGGTTCAGATGAAAAACTGTTTTTT. It is translated as CASSRGGSDEKLFF.

J is TRBJ2-1 and V is TRBV30; 8 nucleotides align to TRBD1. Germline assignment: CDR1 GTSNPN and CDR2 SVGIG (reference sequence). J gave up 9 bases and V 4 bases, and 5 bases lay outside the gene matches. The CDR3 runs to 12 residues. The CDR3 DNA reads as TGTGCCTGGACTGCCGACAGGGGTGAGCAGTTCTTC. Protein: CAWTADRGEQFF.

There are a few counts of this clone. The rearrangement uses TRBV2 and TRBJ1-1; D gene unclear. Germline V CDR1 and CDR2: SNHLY, FYNNEI. There are 13 residues in the CDR3. The V gene lost 0 bases and the J gene lost 6 bases, with 8 bases spanning the gap. CDR3 residues: CASSEASKAEAFF. The DNA of the CDR3 is TGTGCCAGCAGTGAAGCTTCGAAGGCTGAAGCTTTCTTT.

The CDR3 region is CARPTNAPGSDQPQHF. The CDR3 DNA follows: TGTGCCAGACCAACAAATGCTCCAGGGAGCGATCAGCCCCAGCATTTT. This rearrangement joins TRBV7-5 to TRBJ1-5. TRBV7-5 is labeled a pseudogene. CDR3 length equals 16 residues.

The chain employs TRBV6-1 and TRBJ1-4; D remains unclear. The germline V gene has CDR1 MNHNS and CDR2 SASEGT. The CDR3 length is 15 residues. With 1 base removed from V and 3 bases from J, the gap between germline ends came to 9 bases. In DNA form, the CDR3 reads TGTGCCAGCAGTGAAGAACGGGGATCTAATGAAAAACTGTTTTTT. Its protein is CASSEERGSNEKLFF.

The chain couples TRBV2 to TRBJ1-1, with TRBD1 matching over 7 bases. Germline lookup yields CDR1 SNHLY and CDR2 FYNNEI. The junction had 9 bases not matched to a gene; V was cut back by 5 bases and J by 3 bases. The CDR3 is 15 residues long. The CDR3 nucleotides read TGTGCCAGCAGTCGGGACAGCCCAAGGGACACTGAAGCTTTCTTT. This gives the protein CASSRDSPRDTEAFF.

The J gene is TRBJ2-2, the V gene TRBV5-4, with 13 positions matching TRBD2. V gave up 4 bases and J gave up 6 bases; unmatched junction bases: 6. Germline CDR1 is SGHNT and CDR2 is YYREEE (reference sequence). The CDR3 is 16 amino acids. In nucleotides, the CDR3 is TGTGCCAGCAGCAAGTGGACTAGCGGGAGAGCCGGGGAGCTGTTTTTT. Translation: CASSKWTSGRAGELFF.

CDR3 region: CAISDSNQPQHF. The CDR3 nucleotides are TGTGCCATCAGTGATAGCAATCAGCCCCAGCATTTT. The V and J genes are TRBV10-3 and TRBJ1-5; D not resolved. CDR3 length: 12 residues. Between the trimmed V and J ends, which lost 3 bases and 0 bases, there was a span of 0 bases. Germline CDR1 reads ENHRY; CDR2 reads SYGVKD.

This rearrangement joins TRBV7-3 to TRBJ2-1; D gene ambiguous. CDR3 length equals 14 residues. The germline gives CDR1 SGHTA, CDR2 FQGTGA. Trimming removed 5 bases from V and 7 bases from J, with 15 bases in between. The CDR3 sequence is CASSISRVENEQFF. For the CDR3, the DNA is TGTGCCAGCAGCATCTCACGTGTCGAGAATGAGCAGTTCTTC.

V usage is TRBV19 and J usage is TRBJ2-3; maybe TRBD2 (5 bases). V lost 5 bases to trimming and J lost 6 bases, with 15 bases between them. Germline CDR1 and CDR2: LNHDA and SQIVND (reference sequence). CDR3 size: 14 residues. The chain's CDR3 is CASSSRGLEDTQYF. DNA of the CDR3: TGTGCCAGTAGTTCCCGGGGTTTGGAGGATACGCAGTATTTT. Based on the CDR3 plus reference TRBV19 and TRBJ2-3, the full variable domain is DGGITQSPKYLFRKEGQNVTLSCEQNLNHDAMYWYRQDPGQGLRLIYYSQIVNDFQKGDIAEGYSVSREKKESFPLTVTSAQKNPTAFYLCASSSRGLEDTQYFGPGTRLTVL.

The V and J genes are TRBV5-4 and TRBJ2-3, with a weak D call TRBD2 (7 bases). This CDR3 comprises 15 residues. From germline, CDR1 is SGHNT and CDR2 YYREEE (reference sequence). The ends were cut back, 4 bases at V and 2 bases at J, with 14 bases in the middle. For the CDR3, the DNA is TGTGCCAGCAGCGGGGCGGGGGCCCTCACAGATACGCAGTATTTT. Translating gives CASSGAGALTDTQYF.

This sequence joins TRBV15 and TRBJ2-5; 7 bases agree with TRBD2. CDR3 size: 13 residues. CDR1 and CDR2 from the germline V gene are LNHNV and YYDKDF (reference sequence). The CDR3 DNA reads TGTGGATTGGCAGCGGGACTTCAAGAGACCCAGTACTTC. Its translation: CGLAAGLQETQYF.

The chain has TRBV4-2 and TRBJ1-2, with D maybe TRBD1 (6 bases). The germline CDR1 and CDR2 sequences are LGHNA and YNFKEQ. The CDR3 has 16 residues. The V end lost 5 bases, the J end lost 3 bases, and 19 bases lay between the germline ends. In DNA form, the CDR3 reads TGTGCCAGCAGCTTGGAGGGATGGGGGCGCGACTATGGCTACACCTTC. Translating gives CASSLEGWGRDYGYTF.

CDR3 region: CASSPTDVTGELFF. Written as DNA, the CDR3 is TGTGCCAGCAGCCCTACTGATGTCACCGGGGAGCTGTTTTTT. This sequence joins TRBV9 and TRBJ2-2; unclear D gene. The CDR3 extends over 14 amino acids. Per the germline V gene, CDR1 is SGDLS and CDR2 is YYNGEE. V dropped 4 bases and J dropped 4 bases, with 11 bases sitting between them.

The sample holds one count of this clone. The chain carries TRBV5-1 and TRBJ2-3; 11 nucleotides agree with TRBD1. The CDR3 length is 16 residues. Trimming cost V 4 bases and J 6 bases; bases outside gene matches: 10. The germline V gene has CDR1 SGHRS and CDR2 YFSETQ. CDR3 protein: CASSVAGTGGSDTQYF. The CDR3 DNA follows: TGCGCCAGCAGCGTTGCCGGGACAGGGGGTTCGGATACGCAGTATTTT.

This chain links TRBV7-9 with TRBJ1-3; no clear D gene. Germline CDR1 SEHNR, CDR2 FQNEAQ (reference sequence). The CDR3 has 15 residues. The V end lost 1 base, the J end lost 0 bases, and 7 bases lay between the germline ends. CDR3 DNA sequence: TGTGCCAGCAGCTTAGTTGGAGACTCTGGAAACACCATATATTTT. It translates to CASSLVGDSGNTIYF.

This rearrangement joins TRBV27 to TRBJ1-4; D possibly corresponds to TRBD1 (5 bases). The CDR3 runs to 13 residues. Between the trimmed V and J ends, which lost 4 bases and 8 bases, there was a span of 11 bases. Per germline, CDR1 MNHEY and CDR2 SMNVEV (reference sequence). CDR3 nucleotide sequence: TGTGCCAGCAGTTCGCAGGGAAGAGAAAAACTGTTTTTT. This encodes CASSSQGREKLFF.

The CDR3 loop is CASSRPRTGGYTF. The CDR3 nucleotides read TGTGCCAGCAGTAGGCCTCGGACGGGGGGCTACACCTTC. The V gene is TRBV2, the J gene TRBJ1-2; no reliable D call. This CDR3 region has 13 residues. Germline CDR1 is SNHLY and CDR2 is FYNNEI. Deletions cut 5 bases from V and 8 bases from J, with 15 bases between. Using reference TRBV2 and TRBJ1-2 for the parts outside the CDR3, the full variable domain is EPEVTQTPSHQVTQMGQEVILRCVPISNHLYFYWYRQILGQKVEFLVSFYNNEISEKSEIFDDQFSVERPDGSNFTLKIRSTKLEDSAMYFCASSRPRTGGYTFGSGTRLTVV.

This clone occurred once. The chain combines TRBV2 with TRBJ1-2; tentatively, D is TRBD1 (5 bases). V was pared by 2 bases and J by 5 bases, with 15 bases between. Germline lookup yields CDR1 SNHLY and CDR2 FYNNEI. The CDR3 covers 15 residues. CDR3 protein: CASSETRGVDYGYTF. The CDR3 nucleotides read TGTGCCAGCAGTGAAACGCGGGGGGTAGATTATGGCTACACCTTC. Full variable domain (missing parts from reference TRBV2 and TRBJ1-2): EPEVTQTPSHQVTQMGQEVILRCVPISNHLYFYWYRQILGQKVEFLVSFYNNEISEKSEIFDDQFSVERPDGSNFTLKIRSTKLEDSAMYFCASSETRGVDYGYTFGSGTRLTVV.

The chain joins TRBV19 to TRBJ2-1; perhaps TRBD2 as D (5 bases). Germline loops: CDR1 LNHDA, CDR2 SQIVND (reference sequence). V was shortened by 3 bases and J by 8 bases, with 11 bases between the two germline ends. This CDR3 spans 13 amino acids. CDR3 coding DNA: TGTGCCAGTAGTATTGGTCAGAGGGATGAGCAGTTCTTC. It translates to CASSIGQRDEQFF.

By its share, this clone is medium-sized. Written as DNA, the CDR3 is TGTGCCAGCAGCTTAATGGGCGTTGAAGCTTTCTTT. It codes for CASSLMGVEAFF. The V gene is TRBV7-2, the J gene TRBJ1-1; D is uncertain. The CDR3 loop spans 12 amino acids. V gave up 2 bases and J gave up 7 bases, with 8 bases separating them. Germline V CDR1 and CDR2: SGHTA, FQGNSA.

V usage is TRBV5-1 and J usage is TRBJ2-3, with TRBD2 identical over 9 bases. The CDR3 length is 16 residues. CDR1 is SGHRS, CDR2 YFSETQ, per germline. The J segment lost 3 bases and the V segment lost 2 bases, leaving 7 bases of the junction unmatched. The CDR3 sequence is CASSFTETSGTDTQYF. DNA of the CDR3: TGCGCCAGCAGCTTTACCGAGACTAGCGGTACAGATACGCAGTATTTT.

The chain uses TRBV28 and TRBJ2-7; D is possibly TRBD1 or TRBD2 (5 bases each). CDR3 length: 17 amino acids. V was cut by 1 base and J by 2 bases, with 18 bases left in between. Germline V gives CDR1 MDHEN, CDR2 SYDVKM. Here the CDR3 DNA reads TGTGCCAGCAGTTTATTAACCACGACTGGGGACCCCTACGAGCAGTACTTC. Encoded protein: CASSLLTTTGDPYEQYF.

This clone has a single count. This CDR3 reads CASQSTGGTYNEQFF. CDR3 sequence (DNA): TGCGCCAGCCAATCGACAGGGGGGACCTACAATGAGCAGTTCTTC. The chain is built from TRBV4-1 and TRBJ2-1, with 9 bases aligning to TRBD1. The CDR3 is 15 amino acids. V lost 8 bases and J lost 2; bases outside the gene matches: 7. CDR1 and CDR2 from the germline V gene are MGHRA and YSYEKL.

The chain links TRBV25-1 to TRBJ2-7; unclear D gene. CDR1 MGHDK and CDR2 SYGVNS come from the germline V gene. The V end was cut by 3 bases, the J end by 5 bases, with 5 bases between. CDR3 length: 11 amino acids. CDR3 in amino acids: CASSDSNEQYF. As DNA, the CDR3 is TGTGCCAGCAGTGATTCGAACGAGCAGTACTTC.

The CDR3 coding sequence is TGTGCCAGCAGTTTAAATACAGGGTACGAGCAGTACTTC. Translating gives CASSLNTGYEQYF. The chain recombines TRBV27 with TRBJ2-7, with D possibly being TRBD1 (6 bases). Trimming stripped 2 bases from V and 4 bases from J, with 9 bases between. CDR3 length: 13 residues. The germline V gene has CDR1 MNHEY and CDR2 SMNVEV (reference sequence).

V and J are TRBV7-2 and TRBJ1-1, with D unresolved. The V end was cut by 6 bases, the J end by 6 bases, with 17 bases between. The CDR3 extends over 14 amino acids. The V gene's germline CDR1 is SGHTA and CDR2 FQGNSA. Here the CDR3 reads CASSSTGVGAEAFF. CDR3 bases: TGTGCCAGCAGTTCGACCGGCGTGGGAGCTGAAGCTTTCTTT.